The 10 T cell receptor beta chains listed next were all sequenced from one sample in a study of T cells after yellow fever vaccination. TCRdb itself ran the 5' RACE reads through MiXCR, one entry per CDR3 protein. The data show around 100,000 distinct CDR3 sequences, around 5.5% seen once. Material: CD8+ T cells sorted from PBMCs, obtained 10 days after the yellow fever booster vaccination. The origin of the receptors is a man in his late teens or twenties who received the YFV17D yellow fever vaccine.

V and J are TRBV2 and TRBJ2-7; maybe TRBD1 (5 bases). Germline values: CDR1 SNHLY, CDR2 FYNNEI. There are 14 residues in the CDR3. Between the trimmed V and J ends, which lost 7 bases and 1 base, there was a span of 14 bases. Here the CDR3 reads CASIGRAISYEQYF. CDR3 coding DNA: TGTGCCAGCATTGGCAGGGCAATATCCTACGAGCAGTACTTC.

The table lists this clonotype with many counts. The chain joins TRBV6-2 or TRBV6-3 to TRBJ2-2; D is undetermined. Looked up from germline, CDR1 is MNHEY and CDR2 is SVGEGT. The V and J ends lost 3 bases and 2 bases respectively, with 1 base between them. This CDR3 spans 12 amino acids. This chain's CDR3 is CASSYNTGELFF. CDR3 DNA sequence: TGTGCCAGCAGTTATAACACCGGGGAGCTGTTTTTT.

This clonotype has a count of ten or more. The chain recombines TRBV4-3 with TRBJ2-5; D may be TRBD1 (6 bases). The CDR3 covers 18 residues. Germline values: CDR1 LGHNA, CDR2 YSLEER. Trimming removed 2 bases at V and 0 bases at J, with 19 bases between. The CDR3 bases are TGCGCCAGCAGCCAAACCTGGGGGCAGATCCAATACCAAGAGACCCAGTACTTC. Residues: CASSQTWGQIQYQETQYF.

This clonotype was counted a few times. This chain connects TRBV5-5 to TRBJ1-2, with a weak D call TRBD1 (6 bases). The V gene's germline CDR1 is SGHKS and CDR2 YYEKEE (reference sequence). Trimming stripped 0 bases from V and 0 bases from J, with 18 bases between. The CDR3 length is 18 residues. The CDR3 bases are TGTGCCAGCAGCTTGGAAGGGGGGCGCAGGGCCGCTAACTATGGCTACACCTTC. Protein product: CASSLEGGRRAANYGYTF.

This clonotype was counted a few times. J is TRBJ1-1 and V is TRBV3-1; possible D gene TRBD1, 6 bases. The length of the CDR3 is 14 residues. V lost 3 bases to trimming and J lost 1 base, with 9 bases between them. CDR1 and CDR2 from the germline V gene are LGHDT and YNNKEL (reference sequence). The CDR3 sequence is CASSHGQQNTEAFF. The CDR3 DNA sequence: TGTGCCAGCAGCCACGGACAGCAGAACACTGAAGCTTTCTTT.

This clonotype was found a few times. The gene calls are TRBV5-1 and TRBJ1-5, with TRBD1 identical over 7 bases. The V and J ends lost 3 bases and 1 base, in that order; junction bases with no gene match: 4. Per the germline V gene, CDR1 is SGHRS and CDR2 is YFSETQ. The length of the CDR3 is 15 residues. CDR3 DNA: TGCGCCAGCAGCTCTACAGGGGACAGCAATCAGCCCCAGCATTTT. This encodes CASSSTGDSNQPQHF. The variable domain in full, completed from reference TRBV5-1 and TRBJ1-5, reads KAGVTQTPRYLIKTRGQQVTLSCSPISGHRSVSWYQQTPGQGLQFLFEYFSETQRNKGNFPGRFSGRQFSNSRSEMNVSTLELGDSALYLCASSSTGDSNQPQHFGDGTRLSIL.

This clonotype was seen only a few times. The CDR3 DNA reads as TGTGCCAGCAGCCCGATAGCGACAAGCGATGGCTACACCTTC. It is translated as CASSPIATSDGYTF. The chain has TRBV7-9 and TRBJ1-2; D is undetermined. In germline, CDR1 is SEHNR, CDR2 FQNEAQ (reference sequence). V lost 5 bases and J lost 6, with 16 bases in between. The CDR3 has 14 amino acids.

There are a few counts of this clonotype. The V and J genes are TRBV9 and TRBJ1-3, with TRBD1 matching 8 bases. Looked up from germline, CDR1 is SGDLS and CDR2 is YYNGEE. The CDR3 runs 15 residues. After removal of 2 bases from V and 0 bases from J, the junction contained 1 base not matched to a gene. This CDR3 is CASSVGQGSGNTIYF. CDR3 DNA: TGTGCCAGCAGCGTCGGACAGGGCTCTGGAAACACCATATATTTT.

The rearrangement joins TRBV7-6 to TRBJ2-3; D gene unclear. V was clipped by 7 bases and J by 0 bases, with 17 bases between them. This CDR3 spans 16 amino acids. Germline V gene lookup returns CDR1 SGHVS and CDR2 FNYEAQ. The CDR3 DNA follows: TGTGCCAGCATCCCCTCCGTGGCTAGTAGCACAGATACGCAGTATTTT. Translating it yields CASIPSVASSTDTQYF.

This clonotype was detected many times. The CDR3 region is CSAYGTGYNEQFF. The CDR3 DNA reads TGCAGCGCCTACGGGACAGGGTACAATGAGCAGTTCTTC. This chain connects TRBV29-1 to TRBJ2-1; TRBD1 matches 9 bases. CDR1 and CDR2 (germline): SQVTM, ANQGSEA. V was pared by 7 bases and J by 4 bases, with 5 bases of the junction left unmatched. There are 13 residues in the CDR3.